Below, 14 T cell receptor beta chains from the same sample are listed, as sequenced in a study of regulatory T cells in long-lasting Graves disease. As to time point: persistent/refractory GD, antithyroid drugs over 5 years with positive TRAb. PBMCs provided the RNA from which the TCR library was made. Arm-PCR of CDR3 regions and iRepertoire HTBI primers were the basis on which TCR beta libraries were built. TCRdb itself ran the multiplex PCR reads through MiXCR, one entry per CDR3 protein. Of about 310,000 distinct CDR3 sequences detected, under 25% appear once; the ten largest clones hold roughly 50%. Sample: peripheral blood mononuclear cells (PBMCs), taken when the disease was refractory, from a patient treated with antithyroid drugs. The source is a female donor with Graves disease.

The rearrangement links TRBV4-3 to TRBJ2-5; the match to TRBD2 covers 10 bases. The end of the DNA is better explained by TRBJ2-1, so the J call may be wrong. Germline V CDR1 and CDR2: LGHNA, YSLEER. This CDR3 region has 18 residues. CDR3 in DNA: TGCGCCAGCAGCCGCACCCGGGAGGGACTAGCGCCTCACAATGAGCAGTTCTTC. This codes for CASSRTREGLAPHNEQFF.

The CDR3 nucleotides read TGTGCCAGCAGTCTCCCCGCGGGACAGGGGAAATACAATGAGCAGTTCTTC. Encoded protein: CASSLPAGQGKYNEQFF. The chain is built from TRBV27 and TRBJ2-1; 10 bases fit TRBD1. The ends lost 5 bases at V and 4 bases at J; junction bases unmatched: 11. The CDR3 is 17 amino acids. Germline V gene sequence: CDR1 MNHEY, CDR2 SMNVEV (reference sequence).

The V call is TRBV28, the J call TRBJ1-1, with D maybe TRBD1 (5 bases). The V gene's germline CDR1 is MDHEN and CDR2 SYDVKM. The CDR3 contains 13 residues. The germline V and J ends were trimmed by 5 bases and 10 bases, with 17 bases remaining between them. The CDR3 loop is CASSVRAMGRAFF. The CDR3 coding sequence is TGTGCCAGCAGTGTCAGGGCCATGGGGAGAGCTTTCTTT.

The rearrangement uses TRBV4-3 and TRBJ1-4; D remains ambiguous. CDR3 length equals 16 residues. Trimming cost V 4 bases and J 3 bases, with 15 bases left between them. CDR1 is LGHNA and CDR2 is YSLEER in the germline V gene. CDR3 in DNA: TGCGCCAGCAGCCGAGGTTTAAGGCAACCTAATGAAAAACTGTTTTTT. It specifies CASSRGLRQPNEKLFF.

This clonotype was seen a handful of times. V gene TRBV19 combines with J gene TRBJ2-5, with 14 bases identical to TRBD2. Trimming cost V 4 bases and J 3 bases; bases outside gene matches: 4. The germline V gene encodes CDR1 LNHDA and CDR2 SQIVND (reference sequence). The CDR3 loop spans 16 amino acids. The CDR3 protein is CASSTPGLAGEETQYF. The CDR3 coding sequence is TGTGCCAGTAGTACACCGGGACTAGCGGGAGAAGAGACCCAGTACTTC.

The chain joins TRBV29-1 to TRBJ2-5; D may match TRBD1 or TRBD2 (7 bases each). This CDR3 has 13 amino acids. The V and J ends lost 5 bases and 5 bases respectively, with 15 bases between them. CDR1 SQVTM and CDR2 ANQGSEA come from the germline V gene. Here the CDR3 reads CSVCRQGGETQYF. The CDR3 coding sequence is TGCAGCGTTTGTAGACAGGGAGGGGAGACCCAGTACTTC.

This clonotype occurred a few times. One end of the junction fails to match germline, which may point to a read error. The chain recombines TRBV18 with TRBJ2-4; D possibly matches TRBD1 or TRBD2 (5 bases each). The CDR3 spans 12 residues. The germline V gene encodes CDR1 KGHSH and CDR2 LQKENI. As DNA, the CDR3 is TGTGCCAGCTCACCGGGGGAAAACATTCGGTACTTC. Translating it yields CASSPGENIRYF.

The V and J genes are TRBV7-2 and TRBJ2-3; D is undetermined. This CDR3 is 16 amino acids long. The V and J ends lost 4 bases and 1 base respectively, with 15 bases between them. From germline, CDR1 is SGHTA and CDR2 FQGNSA. DNA of the CDR3: TGTGCCAGCAGCTCAAGACGAACACTGGGCACAGATACGCAGTATTTT. This translates into CASSSRRTLGTDTQYF.

J is TRBJ1-1 and V is TRBV6-1; tentatively, D is TRBD1 (6 bases). Germline lookup yields CDR1 MNHNS and CDR2 SASEGT. The germline V and J ends were trimmed by 6 bases and 5 bases, with 16 bases remaining between them. The CDR3 covers 14 residues. The CDR3 DNA follows: TGTGCCAGCAGCTGGGGGCAGGGAGAGACTGAAGCTTTCTTT. Translating gives CASSWGQGETEAFF.

The table lists this clonotype with a few counts. The gene calls are TRBV2 and TRBJ2-1, with D perhaps TRBD1 (6 bases). Germline lookup yields CDR1 SNHLY and CDR2 FYNNEI. Trimming shortened V by 6 bases and J by 12 bases, and 15 bases separated the two germline ends. CDR3 length: 12 residues. CDR3 sequence (DNA): TGTGCCAGCAGCGACGACTCCAGGGGGCAGTTCTTC. Protein: CASSDDSRGQFF.

This clonotype was observed many times. The chain recombines TRBV30 with TRBJ2-2; no firm D call. The CDR3 contains 12 residues. The germline gives CDR1 GTSNPN, CDR2 SVGIG (reference sequence). Between the trimmed V and J ends, which lost 2 bases and 5 bases, there was a span of 6 bases. The CDR3: CAWSLGTGELFF. CDR3 in DNA: TGTGCCTGGAGTCTGGGGACCGGGGAGCTGTTTTTT.

This clonotype occurred many times. The V and J genes are TRBV2 and TRBJ2-5; no firm D call. The CDR3 consists of 13 residues. From germline, CDR1 is SNHLY and CDR2 FYNNEI. V was shortened by 1 base and J by 0 bases, with 3 bases between the two germline ends. The CDR3 reads CASSEDHQETQYF. The CDR3 DNA reads as TGTGCCAGCAGTGAAGACCACCAAGAGACCCAGTACTTC.

This clonotype was observed many times. This chain joins TRBV28 and TRBJ1-4; D is ambiguous. The germline V gene has CDR1 MDHEN and CDR2 SYDVKM. This CDR3 spans 16 amino acids. V gave up 10 bases and J gave up 0 bases, with 18 bases separating them. The CDR3 DNA follows: TGTGCCACCCAAGGCGGGATCGAGACAACTAATGAAAAACTGTTTTTT. This gives the protein CATQGGIETTNEKLFF.

The chain employs TRBV28 and TRBJ2-2, with 8 positions matching TRBD1. CDR3 length: 15 residues. Trimming cost V 6 bases and J 0 bases; bases outside gene matches: 3. CDR1 MDHEN and CDR2 SYDVKM come from the germline V gene. CDR3 DNA sequence: TGTGCCAGCAGAACGACAGGGGCGAACACCGGGGAGCTGTTTTTT. As protein: CASRTTGANTGELFF.